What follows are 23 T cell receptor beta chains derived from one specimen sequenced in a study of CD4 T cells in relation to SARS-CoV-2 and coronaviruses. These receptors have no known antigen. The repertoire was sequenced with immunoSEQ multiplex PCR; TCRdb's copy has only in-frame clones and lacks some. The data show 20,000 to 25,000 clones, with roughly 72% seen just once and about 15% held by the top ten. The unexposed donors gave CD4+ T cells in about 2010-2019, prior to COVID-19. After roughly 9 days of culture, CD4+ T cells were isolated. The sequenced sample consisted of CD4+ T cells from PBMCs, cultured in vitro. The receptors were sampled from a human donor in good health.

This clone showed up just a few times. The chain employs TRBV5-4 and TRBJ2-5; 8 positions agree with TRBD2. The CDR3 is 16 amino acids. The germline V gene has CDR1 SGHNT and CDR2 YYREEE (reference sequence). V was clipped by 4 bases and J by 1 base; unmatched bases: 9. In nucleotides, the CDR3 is TGTGCCAGCAGCCGGAGTGCCGGGAGGGGCCAAGAGACCCAGTACTTC. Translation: CASSRSAGRGQETQYF.

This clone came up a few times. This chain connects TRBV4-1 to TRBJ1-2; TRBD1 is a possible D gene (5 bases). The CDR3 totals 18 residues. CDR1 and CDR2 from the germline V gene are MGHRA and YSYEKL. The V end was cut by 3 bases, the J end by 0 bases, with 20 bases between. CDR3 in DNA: TGCGCCAGCAGCCAGCTAATACCCCGGCAGGACACTAACTATGGCTACACCTTC. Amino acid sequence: CASSQLIPRQDTNYGYTF.

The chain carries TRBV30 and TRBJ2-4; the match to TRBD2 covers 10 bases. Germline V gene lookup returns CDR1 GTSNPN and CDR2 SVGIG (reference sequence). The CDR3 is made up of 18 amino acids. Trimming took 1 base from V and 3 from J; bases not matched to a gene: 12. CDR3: CAWSASRTSGGNKNIQYF. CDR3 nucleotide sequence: TGTGCCTGGAGTGCATCCCGGACTAGCGGAGGAAACAAAAACATTCAGTACTTC.

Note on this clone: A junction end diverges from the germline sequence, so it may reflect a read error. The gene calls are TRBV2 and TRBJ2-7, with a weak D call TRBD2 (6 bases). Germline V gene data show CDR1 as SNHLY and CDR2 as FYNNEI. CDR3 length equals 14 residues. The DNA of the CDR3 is TGTGCCAGCAATGAAGGCGGGGACCACTACGAGCAGTACTTC. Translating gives CASNEGGDHYEQYF.

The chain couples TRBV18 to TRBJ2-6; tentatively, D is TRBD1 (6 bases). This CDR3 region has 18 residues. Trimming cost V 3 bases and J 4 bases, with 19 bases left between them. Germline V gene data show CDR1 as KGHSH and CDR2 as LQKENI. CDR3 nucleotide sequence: TGTGCCAGCTCACCGGAGGACAGACTCCGGCCCGGGGCCAACGTCCTGACTTTC. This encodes CASSPEDRLRPGANVLTF.

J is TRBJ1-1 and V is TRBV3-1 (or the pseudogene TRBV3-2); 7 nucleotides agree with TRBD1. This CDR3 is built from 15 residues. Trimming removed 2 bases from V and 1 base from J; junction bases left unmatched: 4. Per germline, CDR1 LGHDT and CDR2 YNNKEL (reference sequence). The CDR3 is CASSQLGQENTEAFF. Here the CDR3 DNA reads TGTGCCAGCAGCCAACTAGGACAGGAGAACACTGAAGCTTTCTTT.

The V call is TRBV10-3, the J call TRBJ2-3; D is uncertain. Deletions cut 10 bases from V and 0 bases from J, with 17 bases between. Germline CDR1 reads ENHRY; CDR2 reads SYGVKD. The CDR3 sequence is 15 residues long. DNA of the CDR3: TGTGCCACCCTCGGCAGCTCCATTAGCACAGATACGCAGTATTTT. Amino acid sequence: CATLGSSISTDTQYF.

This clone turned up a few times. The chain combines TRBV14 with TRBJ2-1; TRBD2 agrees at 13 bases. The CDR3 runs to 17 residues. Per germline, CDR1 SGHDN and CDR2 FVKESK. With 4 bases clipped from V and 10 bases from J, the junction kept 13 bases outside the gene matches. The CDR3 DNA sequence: TGTGCCAGCAGCCCGTATTGGACTAGCGGGAGACGGTGGGAGCAGTTCTTC. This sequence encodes CASSPYWTSGRRWEQFF.

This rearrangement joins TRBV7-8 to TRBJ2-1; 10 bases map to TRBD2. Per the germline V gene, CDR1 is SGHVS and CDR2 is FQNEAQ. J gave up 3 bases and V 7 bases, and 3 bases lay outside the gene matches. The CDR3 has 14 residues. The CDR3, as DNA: TGTGCCAGCACACTAGCGGGATTCTACAATGAGCAGTTCTTC. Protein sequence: CASTLAGFYNEQFF.

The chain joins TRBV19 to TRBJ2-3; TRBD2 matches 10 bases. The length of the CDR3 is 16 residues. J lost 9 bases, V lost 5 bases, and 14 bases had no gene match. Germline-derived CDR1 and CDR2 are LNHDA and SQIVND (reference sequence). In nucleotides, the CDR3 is TGTGCCAGTAGTCCGCCCGGGACTAGCGTCGCCAGGACGCAGTATTTT. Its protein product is CASSPPGTSVARTQYF. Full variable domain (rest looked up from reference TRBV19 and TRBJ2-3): DGGITQSPKYLFRKEGQNVTLSCEQNLNHDAMYWYRQDPGQGLRLIYYSQIVNDFQKGDIAEGYSVSREKKESFPLTVTSAQKNPTAFYLCASSPPGTSVARTQYFGPGTRLTVL.

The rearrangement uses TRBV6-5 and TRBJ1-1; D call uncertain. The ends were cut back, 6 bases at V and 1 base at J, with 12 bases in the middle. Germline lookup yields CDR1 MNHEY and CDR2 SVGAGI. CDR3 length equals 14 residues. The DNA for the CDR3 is TGTGCCAGCAGACCACTGTGGGGGAACACTGAAGCTTTCTTT. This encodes CASRPLWGNTEAFF.

The CDR3 nucleotides are TGTGCCAGCAGTATTCCGACGGGGAGCTCCTACGAGCAGTACTTC. Translation: CASSIPTGSSYEQYF. The rearrangement uses TRBV6-2 or TRBV6-3 and TRBJ2-7; D possibly corresponds to TRBD2 (5 bases). CDR1 and CDR2 from the germline V gene are MNHEY and SVGEGT. The CDR3 totals 15 residues. Trimming pared 5 bases from V and 0 bases from J, leaving 14 bases between.

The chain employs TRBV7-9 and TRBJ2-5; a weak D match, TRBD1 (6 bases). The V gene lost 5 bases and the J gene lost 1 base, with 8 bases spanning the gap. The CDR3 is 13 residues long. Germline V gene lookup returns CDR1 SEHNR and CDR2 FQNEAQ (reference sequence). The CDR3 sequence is CASSRTVQETQYF. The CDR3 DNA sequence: TGTGCCAGCAGCCGGACAGTCCAAGAGACCCAGTACTTC.

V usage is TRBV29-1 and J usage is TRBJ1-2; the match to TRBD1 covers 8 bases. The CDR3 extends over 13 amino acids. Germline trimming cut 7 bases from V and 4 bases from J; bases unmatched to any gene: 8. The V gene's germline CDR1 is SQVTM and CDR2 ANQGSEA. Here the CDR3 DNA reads TGCAGCGCCTGTCAGGGGGCCGGCTATGGCTACACCTTC. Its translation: CSACQGAGYGYTF.

The CDR3 DNA follows: TGTGCCAGCTCACCACTGGTTTTCACCGGGGAGCTGTTTTTT. It yields the protein CASSPLVFTGELFF. The chain is built from TRBV18 and TRBJ2-2, with D hard to call. Trimming shortened V by 1 base and J by 4 bases, and 7 bases separated the two germline ends. The CDR3 has 14 residues. CDR1 is KGHSH and CDR2 is LQKENI in the germline V gene.

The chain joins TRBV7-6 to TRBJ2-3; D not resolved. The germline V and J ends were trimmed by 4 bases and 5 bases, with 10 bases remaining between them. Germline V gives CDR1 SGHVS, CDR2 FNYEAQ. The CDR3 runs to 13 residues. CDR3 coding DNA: TGTGCCAGCAGCTCGCCGGGCCGAGATACGCAGTATTTT. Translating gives CASSSPGRDTQYF.

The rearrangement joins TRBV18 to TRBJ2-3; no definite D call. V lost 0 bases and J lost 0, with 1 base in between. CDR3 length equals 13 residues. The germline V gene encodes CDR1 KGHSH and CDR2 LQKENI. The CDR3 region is CASSPPSTDTQYF. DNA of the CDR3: TGTGCCAGCTCACCACCTAGCACAGATACGCAGTATTTT.

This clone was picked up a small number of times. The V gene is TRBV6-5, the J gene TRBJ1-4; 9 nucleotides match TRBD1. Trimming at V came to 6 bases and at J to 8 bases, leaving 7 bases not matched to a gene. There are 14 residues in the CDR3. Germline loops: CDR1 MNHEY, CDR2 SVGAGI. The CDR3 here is CASRPGQGREKLFF. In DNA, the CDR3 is TGTGCCAGCAGACCCGGACAGGGGAGGGAAAAACTGTTTTTT.

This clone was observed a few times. The CDR3 reads CASSVGITYSGNTIYF. CDR3 in DNA: TGTGCCAGCAGCGTAGGAATAACGTACTCTGGAAACACCATATATTTT. The chain is built from TRBV9 and TRBJ1-3; D call uncertain. Germline lookup yields CDR1 SGDLS and CDR2 YYNGEE. The CDR3 runs to 16 residues. Trimming removed 0 bases from V and 0 bases from J, with 10 bases in between.

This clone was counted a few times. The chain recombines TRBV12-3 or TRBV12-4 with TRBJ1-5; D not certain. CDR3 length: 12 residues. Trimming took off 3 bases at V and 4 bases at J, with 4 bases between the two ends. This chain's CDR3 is CASSFGNQPQHF. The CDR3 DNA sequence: TGTGCCAGCAGTTTTGGTAATCAGCCCCAGCATTTT.

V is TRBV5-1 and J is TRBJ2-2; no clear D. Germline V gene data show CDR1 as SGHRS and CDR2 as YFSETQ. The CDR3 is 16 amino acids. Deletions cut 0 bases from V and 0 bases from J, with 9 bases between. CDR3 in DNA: TGCGCCAGCAGCTTGGCCGTCGGCGCGAACACCGGGGAGCTGTTTTTT. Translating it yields CASSLAVGANTGELFF.

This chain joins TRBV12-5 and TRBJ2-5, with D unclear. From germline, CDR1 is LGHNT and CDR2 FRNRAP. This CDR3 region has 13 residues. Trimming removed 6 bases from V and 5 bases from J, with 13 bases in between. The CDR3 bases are TGTGCTAGTGGCCAGACCGCTTTGGAGACCCAGTACTTC. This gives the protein CASGQTALETQYF.

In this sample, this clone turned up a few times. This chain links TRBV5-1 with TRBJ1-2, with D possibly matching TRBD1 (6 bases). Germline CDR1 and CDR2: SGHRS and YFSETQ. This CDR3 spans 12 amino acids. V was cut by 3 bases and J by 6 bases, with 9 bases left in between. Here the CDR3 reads CASSWGQDGYTF. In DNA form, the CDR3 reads TGCGCCAGCAGCTGGGGGCAAGATGGCTACACCTTC.